This passage covers 13 T cell receptor beta chains from one sample sequenced in a study of Ad26.COV2.S vaccination and SARS-CoV-2 variants. Clones were sequenced by immunoSEQ multiplex PCR, and TCRdb holds only the in-frame ones, with some missing. The data hold approximately 90,000 clones, with under 90% observed a single time. The source was peripheral blood, collected after recovery from COVID-19. These receptors were collected from a human donor who had recovered from COVID-19.

The V call is TRBV10-3, the J call TRBJ1-1; TRBD1 agrees at 7 bases. The germline CDR1 and CDR2 sequences are ENHRY and SYGVKD. This CDR3 contains 13 residues. The ends lost 11 bases at V and 4 bases at J; junction bases unmatched: 10. This CDR3 reads CASRGGGSTEAFF. The DNA of the CDR3 is TGTGCCTCCCGAGGAGGGGGCAGCACTGAAGCTTTCTTT.

V gene TRBV3-1 (or the pseudogene TRBV3-2) combines with J gene TRBJ2-3, with D possibly being TRBD1 or TRBD2 (6 bases each). Germline CDR1 and CDR2: LGHDT and YNNKEL (reference sequence). The CDR3 covers 15 residues. Trimming shortened V by 4 bases and J by 0 bases, and 11 bases separated the two germline ends. Here the CDR3 reads CASSLGGPSTDTQYF. CDR3 nucleotides: TGTGCCAGCAGCCTTGGGGGGCCAAGCACAGATACGCAGTATTTT.

The chain carries TRBV6-2 or TRBV6-3 and TRBJ1-5; weak D call: TRBD1 (5 bases). Germline CDR1 MNHEY, CDR2 SVGEGT. V was clipped by 3 bases and J by 2 bases, with 17 bases between them. CDR3 length: 17 residues. CDR3 coding DNA: TGTGCCAGCAGTTATCTTCAGGGCCCTAGGGGCAATCAGCCCCAGCATTTT. Translated: CASSYLQGPRGNQPQHF.

V usage is TRBV7-2 and J usage is TRBJ1-2; 8 bases map to TRBD1. V shed 5 bases, J shed 1 base, and the junction held 9 bases outside the gene matches. The CDR3 covers 16 residues. In germline, CDR1 is SGHTA, CDR2 FQGNSA. CDR3 sequence (DNA): TGTGCCAGCAGCCCCTCCCCAGGGGGCCTTAACTATGGCTACACCTTC. Amino acid sequence: CASSPSPGGLNYGYTF.

The gene calls are TRBV18 and TRBJ1-4; 10 bases align to TRBD1. From germline, CDR1 is KGHSH and CDR2 LQKENI. The junction had 13 bases not matched to a gene; V was cut back by 4 bases and J by 8 bases. The CDR3 has 17 amino acids. The CDR3 DNA reads as TGTGCCAGCTCACACCGGGACAGGGGCTCCGCGGGCGAAAAACTGTTTTTT. This translates into CASSHRDRGSAGEKLFF.

The chain carries TRBV7-2 and TRBJ1-3, with unresolved D. Germline V gene lookup returns CDR1 SGHTA and CDR2 FQGNSA. This CDR3 spans 14 amino acids. Trimming shortened V by 4 bases and J by 4 bases, and 11 bases separated the two germline ends. The CDR3, as DNA: TGTGCCAGCAGCTCTCCCTCACCGGGAAACACCATATATTTT. Its protein is CASSSPSPGNTIYF.

The chain couples TRBV7-3 to TRBJ2-1; 7 positions match TRBD2. Germline values: CDR1 SGHTA, CDR2 FQGTGA. V lost 5 bases to trimming and J lost 5 bases; unmatched junction nucleotides: 18. The CDR3 is made up of 18 amino acids. This CDR3 reads CASSPSKWGSGVNNEQFF. CDR3 sequence (DNA): TGTGCCAGCAGCCCTAGCAAGTGGGGAAGCGGGGTGAACAATGAGCAGTTCTTC.

This chain links TRBV11-3 with TRBJ2-1; D remains ambiguous. V was shortened by 3 bases and J by 0 bases, with 9 bases between the two germline ends. Germline V gives CDR1 SGHNT, CDR2 YENEEA. The length of the CDR3 is 15 residues. CDR3 in amino acids: CASSFGESSYNEQFF. The CDR3 region has the DNA TGTGCCAGCAGCTTTGGAGAGAGCTCCTACAATGAGCAGTTCTTC.

This chain uses TRBV11-2 with TRBJ1-2, with TRBD1 as a possible D gene (5 bases). This CDR3 comprises 15 residues. The V gene lost 1 base and the J gene lost 2 bases, with 11 bases spanning the gap. In germline, CDR1 is SGHAT, CDR2 FQNNGV. Here the CDR3 reads CASSLGRGRNYGYTF. In DNA, the CDR3 is TGTGCCAGCAGCTTAGGTCGGGGGAGAAACTATGGCTACACCTTC.

This chain uses TRBV11-3 with TRBJ2-5; 9 positions agree with TRBD1. The CDR3 contains 15 residues. The V segment lost 5 bases and the J segment 5 bases; nucleotides outside the gene matches: 9. Looked up from germline, CDR1 is SGHNT and CDR2 is YENEEA. Here the CDR3 DNA reads TGTGCCAGCAGCCGTAACCAGGGGACAGGGGAGACCCAGTACTTC. The encoded protein is CASSRNQGTGETQYF.

This chain links TRBV5-1 with TRBJ2-4, with TRBD2 matching 9 bases. The CDR3 length is 16 residues. J was trimmed by 7 bases and V by 5 bases; bases with no gene match: 13. CDR1 is SGHRS, CDR2 YFSETQ, per germline. Here the CDR3 reads CASRPSGELLRNIQYF. The CDR3 bases are TGCGCCAGCAGACCTAGCGGGGAGCTGTTACGGAACATTCAGTACTTC.

The genes are TRBV27 and TRBJ1-4; 10 bases agree with TRBD1. The CDR3 contains 15 residues. V lost 6 bases and J lost 9; bases outside the gene matches: 10. Germline V gene sequence: CDR1 MNHEY, CDR2 SMNVEV (reference sequence). The CDR3 region is CASRAGTGVLQKLFF. For the CDR3, the DNA is TGTGCCAGCAGGGCTGGGACAGGGGTTTTGCAAAAACTGTTTTTT.

The chain has TRBV7-2 and TRBJ2-1; tentatively, D is TRBD2 (5 bases). The CDR3 totals 12 residues. Germline CDR1 SGHTA, CDR2 FQGNSA. V gave up 5 bases and J gave up 13 bases, with 15 bases separating them. The CDR3 loop is CASSPLRASQFF. The CDR3 region has the DNA TGTGCCAGCAGCCCCCTTCGGGCTAGCCAGTTCTTC.